This is a list of T cell receptor beta chains from one sample in a study of long-term antiretroviral therapy in people with HIV. TCRdb's table, derived via immunoSEQ multiplex PCR, lists solely in-frame clones and lacks some. The data show roughly 26,000 clones, roughly 95% seen once. The specimen was unsorted PBMCs, collected almost 5 years after starting antiretroviral therapy. The receptors come from a woman aged 45-60 years with HIV. CDR3s include the opening cysteine and the closing phenylalanine or tryptophan. The D gene is left open where the match is weak. A clone size is listed for some rows: how often the clone was seen (once, few, many), or a class if it is expanded.

abundance	v_gene	d_gene	j_gene	CDR3nt	CDR3aa
NA	TRBV29-1	TRBD1	TRBJ2-3	TGCAGCGTTGAAGTGACAGGGGTTTTAGATACGCAGTATTTT	CSVEVTGVLDTQYF
NA	TRBV10-3	NA	TRBJ2-7	TGTGCCATCACAGACGACTCCTACGAGCAGTACTTC	CAITDDSYEQYF
NA	TRBV7-2	NA	TRBJ2-7	TGTGCCAGCAGCCTGGACAGCACCGAGCCCTACGAGCAGTACTTC	CASSLDSTEPYEQYF
NA	TRBV2	NA	TRBJ1-4	TGTGCCAGCAGTCTCAGGGGTGGTGAAAAACTGTTTTTT	CASSLRGGEKLFF
NA	TRBV4-3	TRBD1	TRBJ2-1	TGCGCCAGCAGCCAAGGGGACAGGGGGGGGAATGAGCAGTTCTTC	CASSQGDRGGNEQFF
NA	TRBV27	NA	TRBJ2-5	TGTGCCAGCAGTTTGCGCGGGATCGAGACCCAGTACTTC	CASSLRGIETQYF
NA	TRBV27	NA	TRBJ1-2	TGTGCCAGCAGTTCGGGCGGTTATGGCTACACCTTC	CASSSGGYGYTF
once	TRBV5-1	NA	TRBJ2-6	TGCGCCAGCAGCTTGTTCAGCTCTGGGGCCAACGTCCTGACTTTC	CASSLFSSGANVLTF
NA	TRBV6-5	NA	TRBJ2-5	TGTGCCAGCAGTTACTCGCGGGGAGATGAGACCCAGTACTTC	CASSYSRGDETQYF
NA	TRBV28	NA	TRBJ1-5	TGTGCCAGCAGTTTAGGGGGGAGCAATCAGCCCCAGCATTTT	CASSLGGSNQPQHF
NA	TRBV2	NA	TRBJ1-2	TGTGCCAGCAGTGAAGCCCGAGCGGATAGGTACACCTTC	CASSEARADRYTF
NA	TRBV7-9	NA	TRBJ2-7	TGTGCCAGCAGCTTAATGGGGGAGAGCGAGCAGTACTTC	CASSLMGESEQYF
NA	TRBV6-6	NA	TRBJ1-4	TGTGCCAGCAGTGACCAGGGGCTGAATGAAAAACTGTTTTTT	CASSDQGLNEKLFF
NA	TRBV27	TRBD2	TRBJ2-1	TGTGCCAGCAGCCTAGCGGGGGCAGCCTACAATGAGCAGTTCTTC	CASSLAGAAYNEQFF
NA	TRBV5-4	TRBD1	TRBJ1-2	TGTGCCAGCAGCAGGGGACAGGGGGAGGATGGCTACACCTTC	CASSRGQGEDGYTF
NA	TRBV19	NA	TRBJ1-1	TGTGCCAGTAGCTATACAGGGCGGCCGGCTTTCTTT	CASSYTGRPAFF
few	TRBV6-1	NA	TRBJ2-2	TGTGCCAGCAGTATGTTGGGGTTGAACACCGGGGAGCTGTTTTTT	CASSMLGLNTGELFF
NA	TRBV28	NA	TRBJ1-3	TGTGCCAGCAGTTTATGGGGGGCCGGAGGGCCAAACACCATATATTTT	CASSLWGAGGPNTIYF
NA	TRBV12-1	NA	TRBJ2-7	TGTGCCAGCAGCGTATCGGACGGAGCTACAAGATCCTACGAGCAGTACTTC	CASSVSDGATRSYEQYF
NA	TRBV6-1	NA	TRBJ1-5	TGTGCCAGCAGGCACGATCTAGGCAATCAGCCCCAGCATTTT	CASRHDLGNQPQHF
NA	TRBV2	NA	TRBJ1-2	TGTGCCAGCGAAAGTCCAGCGGGGGCTAAATTTGTTAACTATGGCTACACCTTC	CASESPAGAKFVNYGYTF
NA	TRBV7-9	NA	TRBJ2-5	TGTGCCAGCAGCTCCCCCCTGGAGCAAGAGACCCAGTACTTC	CASSSPLEQETQYF
NA	TRBV11-2	TRBD2	TRBJ2-7	TGTGCCAGCAGTTCGAGGCAGATGACTAGCGACTACGAGCAGTACTTC	CASSSRQMTSDYEQYF